This record looks at one T cell receptor beta chain sequence and its context. This sample was taken from a study of cytomegalovirus exposure and HLA in healthy donors. Germline V gene sequence: CDR1 MNHNS, CDR2 SASEGT. The ends lost 10 bases at V and 2 bases at J; junction bases unmatched: 5. The CDR3 covers 13 residues. In the PCR, 60 Vbeta and 13 Jbeta primers were used. Data came from immunoSEQ multiplex PCR; TCRdb stores just in-frame clones and leaves some out. The top ten hold roughly 0.69% of the sample, which has roughly 170,000 clones, 65% to 85% seen once. The TCR sequence derives from a woman aged 18-29 years in good health and CMV-seronegative. What was sequenced was PBMCs. V gene TRBV6-1 combines with J gene TRBJ2-1, with 7 bases lining up with TRBD2. The CDR3 nucleotides are TGTGCCAACGCGGGGGAAACCTACAATGAGCAGTTCTTC. Encoded protein: CANAGETYNEQFF.